This section outlines one T cell receptor (beta chain) sequence together with its context. This table comes from immunoSEQ multiplex PCR, and its TCRdb copy is limited to in-frame clones, with some not included. The sample records 300,000 to 450,000 clones, around nine tenths being singletons. V lost 3 bases to trimming and J lost 6 bases; unmatched junction nucleotides: 7. CDR1 is MNHNS and CDR2 is SASEGT in the germline V gene. The CDR3 totals 14 residues. This entry comes from a study of blood T cell repertoires in COVID-19. This TCR derives from a woman aged 18-29 years who had recovered from COVID-19. The chain has TRBV6-1 and TRBJ1-2, with 7 bases matching TRBD1. The sequenced sample was PBMCs or T cells enriched from blood (not recorded which). CDR3 amino acids: CASSERGGANGYTF. CDR3 coding DNA: TGTGCCAGCAGTGAGAGAGGGGGCGCGAATGGCTACACCTTC.